The rows below give T cell receptor beta chains drawn from one sample of a study of blood T cell repertoires in COVID-19. Some clones are missing from TCRdb's copy, which holds only in-frame ones; the method was immunoSEQ multiplex PCR. The repertoire holds more than 200,000 clones, with approximately 90% as singletons. Source material: PBMCs or T cells enriched from blood (not recorded which). The receptors shown here come from a man aged 35 to 55 who had recovered from COVID-19. The CDR3 runs from the conserved cysteine through the conserved F or W. A D gene is named only where the DNA matches it firmly. Size tells how often a clone was seen (once, few, many) or the class of an expanded clone, and some rows leave it out.

clone size	D gene	V gene	J gene	CDR3 DNA	CDR3 protein
NA	TRBD2	TRBV3-1/TRBV3-2	TRBJ2-7	TGTGCCAGCAGCCAAACTAGCGGGGGGGCCTACGAGCAGTACTTC	CASSQTSGGAYEQYF
once	NA	TRBV3-1/TRBV3-2	TRBJ2-1	TGTGCCACCTCGGGTCTAGGCCAAAGCTCCTACAATGAGCAGTTCTTC	CATSGLGQSSYNEQFF
NA	TRBD2	TRBV3-1/TRBV3-2	TRBJ2-3	TGTGCCAGCAGCCAAGGAATAACTAGCGGGGGTGTGGGCACGCAGTATTTT	CASSQGITSGGVGTQYF
NA	TRBD1	TRBV7-2	TRBJ2-7	TGTGCCAGCAGCTTGGGACAGACGAACGAGCAGTACTTC	CASSLGQTNEQYF
NA	NA	TRBV7-9	TRBJ1-1	TGTGCCAGCAGCTATAGCCCGTTAGGCGTCTTGAACACTGAAGCTTTCTTT	CASSYSPLGVLNTEAFF
NA	NA	TRBV30	TRBJ1-2	TGTGCCTGGAGTTTAACCACGGACAAGATATATGGCTACACCTTC	CAWSLTTDKIYGYTF
NA	TRBD1	TRBV6-4	TRBJ2-3	TGTGCCAGCAGTGACGGGACAGACACAGATACGCAGTATTTT	CASSDGTDTDTQYF
NA	NA	TRBV6-5	TRBJ1-2	TGTGCCAGCAGTATGACCCGGGAGGTGATCTATGGCTACACCTTC	CASSMTREVIYGYTF
NA	NA	TRBV3-1/TRBV3-2	TRBJ1-1	TGTGCCAGCAGCCAGGGGGGAGGGAACACTGAAGCTTTCTTT	CASSQGGGNTEAFF
NA	NA	TRBV7-9	TRBJ2-3	TGTGCCAGCAGCTTAACGGGAAAAACAGATACGCAGTATTTT	CASSLTGKTDTQYF
once	NA	TRBV6-5	TRBJ1-2	TGTGCCAGCAAAGACAGGATCCACTATGGCCACACCTTC	CASKDRIHYGHTF
NA	NA	TRBV3-1/TRBV3-2	TRBJ1-4	TGTGCCAGCAGCCAAGGAACGGGGAGTCGGGAAAAACTGTTTTTT	CASSQGTGSREKLFF
NA	NA	TRBV27	TRBJ1-3	TGTGCCAGCAGTTTATCGGTTGCGGGGGGAAACACCATATATTTT	CASSLSVAGGNTIYF
NA	TRBD2	TRBV4-2	TRBJ2-5	TGTGCCAGCAGCCAACTAGCGGGGGGGGAAGAGACCCAGTACTTC	CASSQLAGGEETQYF
once	NA	TRBV7-3	TRBJ1-1	TGTGCCAGCAGCTTAACGGGCGGGGGTGGCACTGAAGCTTTCTTT	CASSLTGGGGTEAFF
NA	TRBD1	TRBV28	TRBJ2-1	TGTGCCAGCAGTGCGCCCACAGGGGGCGATTACAATGAGCAGTTCTTC	CASSAPTGGDYNEQFF
NA	NA	TRBV18	TRBJ1-1	TGTGCCAGCTCACCAATAAAGGGGATGGGCACTGAAGCTTTCTTT	CASSPIKGMGTEAFF
NA	TRBD1	TRBV7-2	TRBJ1-2	TGTGCCAGCAGCTCCCGACAGGGTACGGAGGGCTACACCTTC	CASSSRQGTEGYTF
NA	NA	TRBV7-6	TRBJ2-1	TGTGCCAGCAGCTTAGTTGCGGGATCCTACAATGAGCAGTTCTTC	CASSLVAGSYNEQFF
NA	TRBD1	TRBV5-6	TRBJ2-3	TGTGCCAGCAGCACAGCCGGGACAGGGCACACAGATACGCAGTATTTT	CASSTAGTGHTDTQYF
NA	TRBD2	TRBV24-1	TRBJ2-3	TGTGCCACCAGGGGCGGGAGTTGGCTCGATACGCAGTATTTT	CATRGGSWLDTQYF
NA	TRBD1	TRBV19	TRBJ1-3	TGTGCCAGTACCCGGGACAGGGGAGGAAACACCATATATTTT	CASTRDRGGNTIYF
NA	NA	TRBV7-2	TRBJ1-2	TGTGCCAGCAGCCCTCGAGGATATGGCTACACCTTC	CASSPRGYGYTF
NA	TRBD2	TRBV7-8	TRBJ2-2	TGTGCCAGCAGCCCACGGTCTAGCGGGGGGGCGAACACCGGGGAGCTGTTTTTT	CASSPRSSGGANTGELFF
NA	NA	TRBV5-1	TRBJ1-1	TGCGCCAGCAGCCTCTCTAAGAACACTGAAGCTTTCTTT	CASSLSKNTEAFF
NA	TRBD1	TRBV28	TRBJ1-4	TGTGCCAGCAGCCAACGCGACAGGGTAACTAATGAAAAACTGTTTTTT	CASSQRDRVTNEKLFF
NA	TRBD2	TRBV3-1/TRBV3-2	TRBJ2-5	TGTGCCAGCAGCCAAGATTCGGCGGGGGGGCCGAAGACCCAGTACTTC	CASSQDSAGGPKTQYF
NA	NA	TRBV2	TRBJ1-2	TGTGCCAGCAGTGAAGGAAAGGAGGGGAAAAGGGGCTACACCTTC	CASSEGKEGKRGYTF
NA	NA	TRBV7-2	TRBJ2-3	TGTGCCAGCAGCACCTACCCCCTCACAGATACGCAGTATTTT	CASSTYPLTDTQYF
NA	TRBD1	TRBV25-1	TRBJ1-6	TGTGCCAGCAGAGCGACAGGGCGCAATTCACCCCTCCACTTT	CASRATGRNSPLHF
NA	TRBD1	TRBV19	TRBJ2-7	TGTGCCAGTAGGAGAACAGGGGGCACCTACGAGCAGTACTTC	CASRRTGGTYEQYF
NA	TRBD1	TRBV7-6	TRBJ2-3	TGTGCCAGCAGCGGGGACAGGGGGGGGACAGATACGCAGTATTTT	CASSGDRGGTDTQYF
NA	TRBD1	TRBV28	TRBJ1-4	TGTGCCAGCAGTCGGACAGGGGAGAATGAAAAACTGTTTTTT	CASSRTGENEKLFF
NA	NA	TRBV3-1/TRBV3-2	TRBJ1-1	TGTGCCAGCAGCCTAAGTTCCAGTCGCGCTTTCTTT	CASSLSSSRAFF
NA	TRBD1	TRBV30	TRBJ2-7	TGTGCCTGGAGTCCACCGACAGGGGGAAACGAGCAGTACTTC	CAWSPPTGGNEQYF
few	TRBD2	TRBV2	TRBJ2-3	TGTGCCAGCAGCGGAAGCGCGGGAGGGGGTAGCACAGATACGCAGTATTTT	CASSGSAGGGSTDTQYF
NA	TRBD2	TRBV5-1	TRBJ2-3	TGCGCCAGCAGCTTGGAGTCGGCTAGCGGGAGCACAGATACGCAGTATTTT	CASSLESASGSTDTQYF
NA	NA	TRBV11-2	TRBJ2-1	TGTGCCAGCAGTCCAGGGGCCTACAATGAGCAGTTCTTC	CASSPGAYNEQFF
NA	NA	TRBV12-2	TRBJ1-3	TGTGCAAGTCGACGGGCTAGGAGGCTTTACTCTGGAAACACCATATATTTT	CASRRARRLYSGNTIYF